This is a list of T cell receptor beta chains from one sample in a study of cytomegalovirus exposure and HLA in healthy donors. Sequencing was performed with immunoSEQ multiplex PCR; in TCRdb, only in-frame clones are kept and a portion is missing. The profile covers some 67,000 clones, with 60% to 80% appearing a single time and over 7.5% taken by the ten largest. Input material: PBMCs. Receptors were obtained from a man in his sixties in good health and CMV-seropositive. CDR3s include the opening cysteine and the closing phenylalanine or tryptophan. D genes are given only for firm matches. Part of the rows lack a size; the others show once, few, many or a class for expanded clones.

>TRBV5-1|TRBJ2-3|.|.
TGCGCCAGCAGCTTGGGCGCGACAGCAATCACAGATACGCAGTATTTT
CASSLGATAITDTQYF
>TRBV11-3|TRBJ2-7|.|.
TGTGCCAGCAGCTTAGGAAGGCAGGGGAGCTCCTACGAGCAGTACTTC
CASSLGRQGSSYEQYF
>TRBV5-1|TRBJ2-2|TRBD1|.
TGCGCCAGCAGCCTGCAGGACCCGACAGGGGGCGGGAGCGGGGAGCTGTTTTTT
CASSLQDPTGGGSGELFF
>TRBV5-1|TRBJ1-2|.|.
TGCGCCAGCAGCTTGGCAGGGAGGAGTGGCTACACCTTC
CASSLAGRSGYTF
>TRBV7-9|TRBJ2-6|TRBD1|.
TGTGCCAGCAGCTCGGTGAGACAGGGGCGGCCTGGGGCCAACGTCCTGACTTTC
CASSSVRQGRPGANVLTF
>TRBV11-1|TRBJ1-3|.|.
TGTGCCAGCAGCCCAAGGAGGACAGAGTCGGCTGGAAACACCATATATTTT
CASSPRRTESAGNTIYF
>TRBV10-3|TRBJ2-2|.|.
TGTGCCATCAGAGGGGCCACTGCCCTCACCGGGGAGCTGTTTTTT
CAIRGATALTGELFF
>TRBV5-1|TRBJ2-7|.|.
TGCGCCAGCAGCTTGAGGGGTTACGAGCAGTACTTC
CASSLRGYEQYF
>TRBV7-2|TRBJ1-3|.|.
TGTGCCAGCAGCTTAGAGTCCAGGGACACCATATATTTT
CASSLESRDTIYF
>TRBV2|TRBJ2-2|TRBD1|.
TGTGCCAGCAGTGGTGACAGGGCCCCCTCCGGGGAGCTGTTTTTT
CASSGDRAPSGELFF
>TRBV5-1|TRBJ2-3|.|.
TGCGCCAGCAGCTTGGGTAACACAGATACGCAGTATTTT
CASSLGNTDTQYF
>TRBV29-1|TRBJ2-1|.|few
TGCAGCGTTGAGTCAAGGCGGAAGAGCTCCTACAATGAGCAGTTCTTC
CSVESRRKSSYNEQFF
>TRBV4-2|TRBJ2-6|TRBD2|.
TGTGCCAGCAGCCAAGATGGGGGGGGAGCCTCTGGGGCCAACGTCCTGACTTTC
CASSQDGGGASGANVLTF
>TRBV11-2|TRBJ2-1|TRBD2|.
TGTGCCAGCAGCTCTCCGAGGACTAGCGGATCGGACGAGCAGTTCTTC
CASSSPRTSGSDEQFF
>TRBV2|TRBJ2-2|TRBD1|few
TGTGCCAGCAGTGAGGAGACAGGGTTCACCGGGGAGCTGTTTTTT
CASSEETGFTGELFF
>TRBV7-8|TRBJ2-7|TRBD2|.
TGTGCCAGCAGCCCGGTGACCGGGACTACTTCTACGGGGCAGTACTTC
CASSPVTGTTSTGQYF
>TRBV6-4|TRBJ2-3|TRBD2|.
TGTGCCAGCAGTGACTCTGCTAGCGGGAGGTCCACAGATACGCAGTATTTT
CASSDSASGRSTDTQYF
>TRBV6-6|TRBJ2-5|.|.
TGTGCCAGCAGTTTCCTCGACAGCCAGCAGACCCAGTACTTC
CASSFLDSQQTQYF
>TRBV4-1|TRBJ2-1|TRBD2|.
TGCGCCAGCAGCCAAGGGCTAGCGGGAGAGAATGAGCAGTTCTTC
CASSQGLAGENEQFF
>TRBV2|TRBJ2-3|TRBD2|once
TGTGCCAGCGGGACTAGCGGGGTTAGCACAGATACGCAGTATTTT
CASGTSGVSTDTQYF
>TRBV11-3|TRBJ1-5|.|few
TGTGCCAGCAGCTTAGGGACAAGACTTAGCAATCAGCCCCAGCATTTT
CASSLGTRLSNQPQHF
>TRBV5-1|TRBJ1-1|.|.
TGCGCCAGCAGCTTGGGGGGGACTTCGCACACTGAAGCTTTCTTT
CASSLGGTSHTEAFF
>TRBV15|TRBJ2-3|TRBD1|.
TGTGCCACCAGCACTCGCAGGGACAGGGGACCAGATACGCAGTATTTT
CATSTRRDRGPDTQYF
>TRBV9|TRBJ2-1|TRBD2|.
TGTGCCAGCAGCGTAGGGACTAGCGGGGTGAATGAGCAGTTCTTC
CASSVGTSGVNEQFF
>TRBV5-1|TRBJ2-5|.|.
TGCGCCAGCAGCTTGGCCCCGGGTATGGCAGAGACCCAGTACTTC
CASSLAPGMAETQYF
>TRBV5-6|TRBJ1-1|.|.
TGTGCCAGCAGCTTAAGAGGGAGAGGCACTGAAGCTTTCTTT
CASSLRGRGTEAFF
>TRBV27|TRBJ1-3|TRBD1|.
TGTGCCAGCAGTCCGCGACCTGGGACAGGGGCTGGAAACACCATATATTTT
CASSPRPGTGAGNTIYF
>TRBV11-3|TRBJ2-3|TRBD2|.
TGTGCCAGCAGCATAGCTAGCGGGAGGGCCTCTGGGGATACGCAGTATTTT
CASSIASGRASGDTQYF
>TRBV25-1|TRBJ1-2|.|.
TGTGCCAGCAGTGAAGCAATCAGTGGTGGCTACACCTTC
CASSEAISGGYTF
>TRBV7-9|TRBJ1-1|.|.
TGTGCCAGCAGCTTCGGGGGGTATAACACTGAAGCTTTCTTT
CASSFGGYNTEAFF
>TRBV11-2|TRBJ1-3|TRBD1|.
TGTGCCAGCAGCTCATGGACAGGAACTGGAAACACCATATATTTT
CASSSWTGTGNTIYF
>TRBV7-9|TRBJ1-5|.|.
TGTGCCAGCAGCTTGGCCTGGGCGGGGGAGGACAATCAGCCCCAGCATTTT
CASSLAWAGEDNQPQHF
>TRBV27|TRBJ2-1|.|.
TGTGCCAGCAGTCCGCGACCTAGGACATCCAGAGAGTTCTTC
CASSPRPRTSREFF
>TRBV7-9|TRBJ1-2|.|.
TGTGCCAGCAGCTTAAGCCAGGCCCCCTATGGCTACACCTTC
CASSLSQAPYGYTF
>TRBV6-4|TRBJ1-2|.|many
TGTGCCAGCAGTTACGGAGGACCTAACTATGGCTACACCTTC
CASSYGGPNYGYTF
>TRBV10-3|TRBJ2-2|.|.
TGTGCCATCAGTGAACAGAACACCGGGGAGCTGTTTTTT
CAISEQNTGELFF
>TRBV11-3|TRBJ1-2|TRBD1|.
TGTGCCAGCAGTGAAGAAGGGGGCAGCAACTATGGCTACACCTTC
CASSEEGGSNYGYTF
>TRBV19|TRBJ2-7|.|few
TGTGCCAGTAGTAGGGACTTCTCCTCCTACGAGCAGTACTTC
CASSRDFSSYEQYF
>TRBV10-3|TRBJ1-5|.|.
TGTGCCATCAGTGAGGGGGAGAGCAATCAGCCCCAGCATTTT
CAISEGESNQPQHF
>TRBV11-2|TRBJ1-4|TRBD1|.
TGTGCCAGCAGCTTAGGACAGGGTTATAATGAAAAACTGTTTTTT
CASSLGQGYNEKLFF